The 7 T cell receptor beta chains below come from one sample, sequenced in a study of T cells in Graves' hyperthyroidism and ophthalmopathy. The CDR3 regions of TCR beta were amplified from RNA transcripts. A set of HTBI primers served as the primers for a first-round RT-PCR of the TCR CDR3. TCRdb analysed the multiplex PCR reads with MiXCR anew, one entry per CDR3 protein. Of 250,000 to 300,000 distinct CDR3 sequences listed, roughly 19% are singletons. The specimen sequenced was blood. These receptors originate from a man over 45 with Graves' ophthalmopathy.

This clonotype was observed a handful of times. The rearrangement joins TRBV24-1 to TRBJ2-7; a weak D match, TRBD1 (7 bases). The CDR3 loop spans 14 amino acids. Looked up from germline, CDR1 is KGHDR and CDR2 is SFDVKD. V was clipped by 3 bases and J by 5 bases, with 13 bases between them. The CDR3 bases are TGTGCCACCAGTGATCGAGTCAGGGGGGACGAGCAGTACTTC. Translation gives CATSDRVRGDEQYF.

This clonotype was recorded at least ten times. The rearrangement links TRBV11-2 to TRBJ1-1, with TRBD1 matching 8 bases. The CDR3 sequence is 14 residues long. Germline lookup yields CDR1 SGHAT and CDR2 FQNNGV. Unmatched junction bases numbered 5, after V lost 1 base and J lost 7 bases. The CDR3 loop reads CASSLVGGQGEAFF. CDR3 in DNA: TGTGCCAGCAGCTTAGTTGGTGGACAGGGTGAAGCTTTCTTT.

This clonotype was detected ten times or more. The chain uses TRBV11-1 and TRBJ1-1, with a possible D match to TRBD1 (5 bases). Germline CDR1 reads SGHAT; CDR2 reads FQDESV (reference sequence). V dropped 7 bases and J dropped 8 bases, with 20 bases sitting between them. The CDR3 runs 14 residues. The CDR3 protein is CASTQEGIPGEAFF. The CDR3 DNA sequence: TGTGCCAGCACCCAAGAGGGGATTCCAGGGGAAGCTTTCTTT.

Many counts were recorded for this clonotype. The chain links TRBV7-8 to TRBJ1-6; the D gene is possibly TRBD1 (5 bases). The V and J ends lost 1 base and 10 bases respectively, with 14 bases between them. From germline, CDR1 is SGHVS and CDR2 FQNEAQ. The CDR3 has 15 amino acids. CDR3 nucleotides: TGTGCCAGCAGCTTAGGGTCAGGGACGGGGTCACCCCTCCACTTT. This translates into CASSLGSGTGSPLHF.

This clonotype has ten or more counts. The chain recombines TRBV11-2 with TRBJ2-3; the D gene is possibly TRBD1 (6 bases). With 0 bases removed from V and 8 bases from J, the gap between germline ends came to 9 bases. In germline, CDR1 is SGHAT, CDR2 FQNNGV. The CDR3 loop spans 13 amino acids. The CDR3 loop is CASSLEVGATQYF. The CDR3 DNA reads TGTGCCAGCAGCTTAGAGGTGGGGGCTACGCAGTATTTT.

The J gene is TRBJ2-1, the V gene TRBV20-1; TRBD2 is a possible D gene (7 bases). Germline V gives CDR1 DFQATT, CDR2 SNEGSKA (reference sequence). V was shortened by 3 bases and J by 4 bases, with 13 bases between the two germline ends. This CDR3 is 14 amino acids long. The CDR3 DNA is TGCAGTGCTAGGGGGGGGGCCTATTACAATGAGCAGTTCTTC. As protein: CSARGGAYYNEQFF.

This clonotype was seen ten or more times. This rearrangement joins TRBV11-2 to TRBJ2-2, with D perhaps assigned TRBD1 or TRBD2 (7 bases each). V was cut by 5 bases and J by 7 bases, with 14 bases left in between. Germline V CDR1 and CDR2: SGHAT, FQNNGV. The CDR3 spans 14 residues. The CDR3 nucleotides are TGTGCCAGCAGCCGATCAGGGGGGGGCGGGGAGCTGTTTTTT. It encodes CASSRSGGGGELFF.